The 9 T cell receptor beta chains reported below all come from one sample, sequenced in a study of vaccination and CD4 T cells after COVID-19. No antigen is known for these receptors. Specified treatment: roughly 10-day PBMC culture with coronavirus spike peptide pools or control peptides (ViraFEST assay). Sequencing of the DNA from cultured CD4+ T cells was carried out with the Oncomine TCR Beta short-read assay. In TCRdb, the PCR reads were re-called with MiXCR into one record per CDR3 protein. The sample lists roughly 18,000 distinct CDR3 sequences, 54% occurring once. The sequencing input was CD4+ T cells from blood, cultured in vitro. These TCRs come from a human donor who had recovered from COVID-19.

The chain couples TRBV7-3 to TRBJ2-2; 12 nucleotides line up with TRBD2. This CDR3 region has 17 residues. Trimming removed 5 bases from V and 8 bases from J; junction bases left unmatched: 12. CDR1 is SGHTA and CDR2 is FQGTGA in the germline V gene. The chain's CDR3 is CASSLRGLAGGQGELFF. CDR3 DNA sequence: TGTGCCAGCAGCCTCAGAGGCCTAGCGGGAGGGCAAGGGGAGCTGTTTTTT.

On this clonotype itself: The junction does not match germline at one end; this may be a read error. This chain uses TRBV10-3 with TRBJ1-5; the D gene is possibly TRBD1 (6 bases). The CDR3 is 15 residues long. Germline V gene sequence: CDR1 ENHRY, CDR2 SYGVKD. The CDR3 region has the DNA TGTGCCATCAGTGACGAGATGGGGGGCAATCAGTCCCAGCATTTT. It yields the protein CAISDEMGGNQSQHF.

The sample holds a few counts of this clonotype. The rearrangement links TRBV20-1 to TRBJ1-2; 9 nucleotides line up with TRBD1. There are 16 residues in the CDR3. Looked up from germline, CDR1 is DFQATT and CDR2 is SNEGSKA (reference sequence). Unmatched junction bases numbered 10, after V lost 5 bases and J lost 0 bases. This chain's CDR3 is CSAGGTGRPTNYGYTF. The CDR3 DNA follows: TGCAGTGCTGGTGGGACAGGGCGACCTACTAACTATGGCTACACCTTC.

This clonotype was observed a handful of times. The rearrangement uses TRBV20-1 and TRBJ1-2; D call uncertain. Germline V gene lookup returns CDR1 DFQATT and CDR2 SNEGSKA (reference sequence). Trimming took off 6 bases at V and 10 bases at J, with 15 bases between the two ends. The CDR3 covers 11 residues. This CDR3 reads CSAEAGTVYTF. The CDR3, as DNA: TGCAGTGCAGAGGCGGGTACAGTCTACACCTTC.

Only one count was recorded for this clonotype. This chain connects TRBV18 to TRBJ1-2, with D possibly matching TRBD1 (5 bases). The CDR3 covers 14 residues. Germline loops: CDR1 KGHSH, CDR2 LQKENI. V lost 3 bases and J 0 bases, leaving 8 bases between the germline ends. The CDR3 sequence is CASSPGTANYGYTF. The CDR3, as DNA: TGTGCCAGCTCACCTGGGACGGCTAACTATGGCTACACCTTC. Drawing the rest from reference TRBV18 and TRBJ1-2, the complete variable domain is NAGVMQNPRHLVRRRGQEARLRCSPMKGHSHVYWYRQLPEEGLKFMVYLQKENIIDESGMPKERFSAEFPKEGPSILRIQQVVRGDSAAYFCASSPGTANYGYTFGSGTRLTVV.

The chain has TRBV5-4 and TRBJ1-6, with a tentative D call TRBD1 (5 bases). Germline assignment: CDR1 SGHNT and CDR2 YYREEE (reference sequence). The CDR3 sequence is 15 residues long. Trimming pared 4 bases from V and 3 bases from J, leaving 11 bases between. Here the CDR3 DNA reads TGTGCCAGCAGCCCGGGACTCGGCTATAATTCACCCCTCCACTTT. Its protein is CASSPGLGYNSPLHF.

In this sample, this clonotype turned up once. The V gene is TRBV20-1, the J gene TRBJ1-1; no reliable D call. Germline CDR1 is DFQATT and CDR2 is SNEGSKA (reference sequence). The CDR3 covers 13 residues. V was trimmed by 6 bases and J by 2 bases, leaving 13 bases between them. The CDR3 DNA follows: TGCAGTGCCCCGACCGACGGAAACACTGAAGCTTTCTTT. It encodes CSAPTDGNTEAFF.

The chain joins TRBV20-1 to TRBJ1-1, with TRBD1 identical over 7 bases. The CDR3 runs to 15 residues. In germline, CDR1 is DFQATT, CDR2 SNEGSKA (reference sequence). V trimming: 0 bases; J trimming: 4 bases; junction bases outside the gene matches: 8. The CDR3: CSARDRTGRSTEAFF. CDR3 sequence (DNA): TGCAGTGCTAGAGACCGGACAGGAAGGAGCACTGAAGCTTTCTTT.

The V gene is TRBV19, the J gene TRBJ1-5; D is unresolved. Germline V gives CDR1 LNHDA, CDR2 SQIVND (reference sequence). The CDR3 is 16 residues long. V lost 2 bases to trimming and J lost 2 bases, with 13 bases between them. The CDR3, as DNA: TGTGCCAGTAGTATATCGGGAGCTGGGGGCAATCAGCCCCAGCATTTT. Its protein is CASSISGAGGNQPQHF.